Given below is one T cell receptor beta chain in context. TCRdb keeps only in-frame clones here, not all; method: immunoSEQ multiplex PCR. The sample carries fewer than 200,000 clones, nearly 90% recorded once. This entry is derived from a study of control samples from healthy donors and cancer patients. The V gene lost 0 bases and the J gene lost 3 bases, with 11 bases spanning the gap. The CDR3 is 16 residues long. Per germline, CDR1 LGHNA and CDR2 YSLEER. This chain connects TRBV4-3 to TRBJ1-4, with D tentatively TRBD1 (5 bases). The sample comprised blood. This receptor was obtained from a woman between 45 and 60 years old in good health. The CDR3 DNA sequence: TGCGCCAGCAGCCAAGATCCCTCAGGGCCTAATGAAAAACTGTTTTTT. Residues: CASSQDPSGPNEKLFF.